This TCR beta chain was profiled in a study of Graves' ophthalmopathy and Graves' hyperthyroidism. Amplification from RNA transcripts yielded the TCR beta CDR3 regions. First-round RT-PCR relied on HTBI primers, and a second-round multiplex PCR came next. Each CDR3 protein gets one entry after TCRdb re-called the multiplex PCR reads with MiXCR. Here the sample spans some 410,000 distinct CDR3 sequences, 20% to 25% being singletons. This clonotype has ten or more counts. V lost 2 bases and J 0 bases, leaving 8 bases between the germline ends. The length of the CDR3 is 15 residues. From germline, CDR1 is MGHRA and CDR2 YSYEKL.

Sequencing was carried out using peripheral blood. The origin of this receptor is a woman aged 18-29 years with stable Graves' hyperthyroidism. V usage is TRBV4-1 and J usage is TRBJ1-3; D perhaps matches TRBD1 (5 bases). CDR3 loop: CASSQRQISGNTIYF. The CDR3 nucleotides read TGCGCCAGCAGCCAACGACAGATCTCTGGAAACACCATATATTTT.